A single sample gave rise to the 9 T cell receptor beta chains below, sequenced in a study of T-cell memory formation after mild COVID-19. One entry per CDR3 protein, called by TCRdb with MiXCR from the 5' RACE reads. The table lists approximately 190,000 distinct CDR3 sequences, around 19% of them singletons. The sequenced sample consisted of PBMCs or a T cell subset sorted from them (not recorded which). The receptors shown here come from an adult woman who had mild COVID-19 (a few samples of this study predate the infection). Cell type and time point are not known.

This clonotype turned up a few times. The rearrangement joins TRBV4-3 to TRBJ2-1; tentative D call: TRBD2 (5 bases). Germline CDR1 and CDR2: LGHNA and YSLEER. Trimming removed 3 bases from V and 3 bases from J, with 6 bases in between. This CDR3 has 13 amino acids. The CDR3 region has the DNA TGCGCCAGCAGCCAGCGGGTCTACAATGAGCAGTTCTTC. Its protein is CASSQRVYNEQFF.

This rearrangement joins TRBV11-2 to TRBJ1-2; D is perhaps TRBD1 (5 bases). CDR3 length: 13 residues. Trimming took off 2 bases at V and 8 bases at J, with 12 bases between the two ends. Germline V lookup: CDR1 SGHAT, CDR2 FQNNGV. The chain's CDR3 is CASSLTTDRGYTF. In DNA form, the CDR3 reads TGTGCCAGCAGCTTAACGACAGACAGAGGCTACACCTTC.

This clonotype was detected many times. The chain is built from TRBV20-1 and TRBJ2-7; TRBD2 aligns across 8 bases. J was trimmed by 2 bases and V by 3 bases; bases with no gene match: 6. Germline CDR1 reads DFQATT; CDR2 reads SNEGSKA (reference sequence). CDR3 size: 14 residues. In DNA form, the CDR3 reads TGCAGTGCTAGTAGCCGCGGGGGGCCCTACGAGCAGTACTTC. Translation: CSASSRGGPYEQYF.

Only a few counts were recorded for this clonotype. The chain carries TRBV5-6 and TRBJ2-7; D unresolved. The V gene lost 0 bases and the J gene lost 4 bases, with 5 bases spanning the gap. The germline CDR1 and CDR2 sequences are SGHDT and YYEEEE. The CDR3 contains 12 residues. CDR3 coding DNA: TGTGCCAGCAGCTTGGTCGCATACGAGCAGTACTTC. Amino acids: CASSLVAYEQYF. Variable domain in full (rest from reference TRBV5-6 and TRBJ2-7): DAGVTQSPTHLIKTRGQQVTLRCSPKSGHDTVSWYQQALGQGPQFIFQYYEEEERQRGNFPDRFSGHQFPNYSSELNVNALLLGDSALYLCASSLVAYEQYFGPGTRLTVT.

The V call is TRBV5-5, the J call TRBJ1-2; D may be TRBD1 (5 bases). The CDR3 sequence is 14 residues long. Germline CDR1 SGHKS, CDR2 YYEKEE (reference sequence). V lost 4 bases, J lost 1 base, and 11 bases lay in between. The CDR3 coding sequence is TGTGCCAGCAGCCGAGACAGCGATAACTATGGCTACACCTTC. Translating it yields CASSRDSDNYGYTF.

There are a few counts of this clonotype. V gene TRBV7-9 combines with J gene TRBJ2-4, with D uncertain. The germline V gene has CDR1 SEHNR and CDR2 FQNEAQ (reference sequence). The CDR3 extends over 19 amino acids. V lost 6 bases, J lost 0 bases, and 24 bases lay in between. CDR3 in amino acids: CASRPSSPEVSVAKNIQYF. As DNA, the CDR3 is TGTGCCAGCAGGCCAAGCTCCCCCGAGGTCTCGGTAGCCAAAAACATTCAGTACTTC. Full variable domain (remainder filled in from reference TRBV7-9 and TRBJ2-4): DTGVSQNPRHKITKRGQNVTFRCDPISEHNRLYWYRQTLGQGPEFLTYFQNEAQLEKSRLLSDRFSAERPKGSFSTLEIQRTEQGDSAMYLCASRPSSPEVSVAKNIQYFGAGTRLSVL.

There are a few counts of this clonotype. This rearrangement joins TRBV11-2 to TRBJ1-3; D is possibly TRBD1 (5 bases). The V end was cut by 5 bases, the J end by 1 base, with 18 bases between. The germline CDR1 and CDR2 sequences are SGHAT and FQNNGV. There are 17 residues in the CDR3. The CDR3, as DNA: TGTGCCAGCAGCCCCTTAACGGGACCGATATCTGGAAACACCATATATTTT. Protein: CASSPLTGPISGNTIYF.

Only a few counts were recorded for this clonotype. The rearrangement joins TRBV4-2 to TRBJ2-6; D is undetermined. The ends were cut back, 3 bases at V and 0 bases at J, with 9 bases in the middle. CDR3 length: 16 residues. Per the germline V gene, CDR1 is LGHNA and CDR2 is YNFKEQ. The CDR3 nucleotides are TGTGCCAGCAGCCAGTTTGAAAGCTCTGGGGCCAACGTCCTGACTTTC. This codes for CASSQFESSGANVLTF.

The J gene is TRBJ2-7, the V gene TRBV4-2; TRBD2 matches at 11 bases. Germline trimming cut 1 base from V and 2 bases from J; bases unmatched to any gene: 4. The CDR3 is made up of 16 amino acids. The V gene's germline CDR1 is LGHNA and CDR2 YNFKEQ. CDR3 residues: CASSQVTSGSPYEQYF. The CDR3 DNA reads as TGTGCCAGCAGCCAAGTCACTAGCGGGAGTCCCTACGAGCAGTACTTC.